One and the same sample provided the 15 T cell receptor beta chains below, sequenced in a study of cytomegalovirus exposure and HLA in healthy donors. It was with 60 Vbeta and 13 Jbeta primers that the PCR ran. This table comes from immunoSEQ multiplex PCR, and its TCRdb copy is limited to in-frame clones, with some not included. The profile shows around 80,000 clones, over 70% of them singletons. Source material: PBMCs. These receptors originate from a man between 40 and 49 years old in good health and CMV-seropositive.

This clone was observed a single time. The V gene is TRBV7-2, the J gene TRBJ2-7; 10 nucleotides align to TRBD2. CDR1 and CDR2 from the germline V gene are SGHTA and FQGNSA. V lost 5 bases, J lost 0 bases, and 4 bases stayed unmatched. The CDR3 is 15 residues long. In DNA form, the CDR3 reads TGTGCCAGCAGCGTGGGACTAGCGCTCTCCTACGAGCAGTACTTC. Its translation is CASSVGLALSYEQYF.

The chain joins TRBV9 to TRBJ2-2; D might be TRBD2 (5 bases). The CDR3 runs to 18 residues. The germline V gene has CDR1 SGDLS and CDR2 YYNGEE. Trimming cost V 0 bases and J 5 bases, with 20 bases left between them. The CDR3: CASSVEASGNRGTGELFF. CDR3 sequence (DNA): TGTGCCAGCAGCGTAGAGGCTTCGGGGAACCGAGGGACCGGGGAGCTGTTTTTT.

The chain has TRBV29-1 and TRBJ2-1, with 8 bases lining up with TRBD1. The germline V gene has CDR1 SQVTM and CDR2 ANQGSEA. The V segment lost 3 bases and the J segment 7 bases; nucleotides outside the gene matches: 8. There are 14 residues in the CDR3. Here the CDR3 DNA reads TGCAGCGTTGACCACGGTGGGACAGGAAATGAGCAGTTCTTC. This sequence encodes CSVDHGGTGNEQFF.

V is TRBV6-5 and J is TRBJ1-2; no definite D call. Germline CDR1 MNHEY, CDR2 SVGAGI. The ends were cut back, 4 bases at V and 10 bases at J, with 16 bases in the middle. The CDR3 length is 13 residues. The CDR3 nucleotides read TGTGCCAGCAGTTCCCCCGGAGCTCGGGACTACACCTTC. This translates into CASSSPGARDYTF.

The chain uses TRBV7-8 and TRBJ1-3; the match to TRBD1 covers 7 bases. This CDR3 has 17 amino acids. Germline V CDR1 and CDR2: SGHVS, FQNEAQ. Trimming removed 1 base from V and 0 bases from J; junction bases left unmatched: 6. CDR3: CASSLVAGGSSGNTIYF. Written as DNA, the CDR3 is TGTGCCAGCAGCTTAGTGGCAGGGGGGAGCTCTGGAAACACCATATATTTT. The full variable domain, its missing parts supplied by reference TRBV7-8 and TRBJ1-3, is GAGVSQSPRYKVAKRGQDVALRCDPISGHVSLFWYQQALGQGPEFLTYFQNEAQLDKSGLPSDRFFAERPEGSVSTLKIQRTQQEDSAVYLCASSLVAGGSSGNTIYFGEGSWLTVV.

The rearrangement uses TRBV19 and TRBJ1-1; tentatively, D is TRBD1 (6 bases). The CDR3 length is 14 residues. CDR1 is LNHDA, CDR2 SQIVND, per germline (reference sequence). Trimming removed 3 bases from V and 4 bases from J, with 12 bases in between. This CDR3 reads CASSIQGRLTEAFF. As DNA, the CDR3 is TGTGCCAGTAGTATTCAGGGGCGACTCACTGAAGCTTTCTTT.

The chain recombines TRBV7-6 with TRBJ1-4, with 9 positions matching TRBD1. CDR1 is SGHVS and CDR2 is FNYEAQ in the germline V gene. CDR3 length: 14 amino acids. The V gene end was trimmed by 5 bases and the J gene end by 3 bases; junction bases not matched to a gene: 1. The CDR3 protein is CASSRDRANEKLFF. The CDR3 DNA reads TGTGCCAGCAGCCGGGACAGGGCTAATGAAAAACTGTTTTTT.

The gene calls are TRBV7-6 and TRBJ2-7; unclear D gene. Deletions cut 5 bases from V and 7 bases from J, with 9 bases between. The CDR3 sequence is 11 residues long. Germline CDR1 SGHVS, CDR2 FNYEAQ. This chain's CDR3 is CASSVGMEQYF. The CDR3 nucleotides are TGTGCCAGCAGCGTCGGTATGGAGCAGTACTTC. Combining the CDR3 with reference TRBV7-6 and TRBJ2-7 gives the whole variable domain GAGVSQSPRYKVTKRGQDVALRCDPISGHVSLYWYRQALGQGPEFLTYFNYEAQQDKSGLPNDRFSAERPEGSISTLTIQRTEQRDSAMYRCASSVGMEQYFGPGTRLTVT.

V is TRBV7-9 and J is TRBJ2-5, with TRBD1 matching 8 bases. This CDR3 has 11 residues. CDR1 SEHNR and CDR2 FQNEAQ come from the germline V gene (reference sequence). Trimming at V came to 11 bases and at J to 5 bases, leaving 4 bases not matched to a gene. The CDR3, as DNA: TGTGCCGCAGGGGGCCTGGAGACCCAGTACTTC. Protein: CAAGGLETQYF. The full variable domain, rest sourced from reference TRBV7-9 and TRBJ2-5, is DTGVSQNPRHKITKRGQNVTFRCDPISEHNRLYWYRQTLGQGPEFLTYFQNEAQLEKSRLLSDRFSAERPKGSFSTLEIQRTEQGDSAMYLCAAGGLETQYFGPGTRLLVL.

The chain joins TRBV5-1 to TRBJ1-1; possibly TRBD1 for D (5 bases). In germline, CDR1 is SGHRS, CDR2 YFSETQ. This CDR3 is built from 13 residues. V dropped 7 bases and J dropped 2 bases, with 12 bases sitting between them. The CDR3 DNA reads TGCGCCAGCTCAATCGACAGTAACACTGAAGCTTTCTTT. It specifies CASSIDSNTEAFF.

This chain joins TRBV6-6 and TRBJ2-1, with 11 bases fitting TRBD2. CDR3 size: 14 residues. Trimming cost V 6 bases and J 8 bases; bases outside gene matches: 6. Germline values: CDR1 MNHNY, CDR2 SVGAGI (reference sequence). This chain's CDR3 is CASRLAGGVDEQFF. For the CDR3, the DNA is TGTGCCAGCAGGTTAGCGGGAGGGGTGGATGAGCAGTTCTTC.

As for this clone: Additional DNA sequences in this sample encode the identical CDR3. This chain connects TRBV10-3 to TRBJ2-1; 9 bases agree with TRBD1. There are 14 residues in the CDR3. Germline V gene data show CDR1 as ENHRY and CDR2 as SYGVKD. V lost 7 bases to trimming and J lost 7 bases; unmatched junction nucleotides: 8. The CDR3: CAITPGQGRNEQFF. CDR3 coding DNA: TGTGCCATCACCCCGGGACAGGGTCGAAATGAGCAGTTCTTC.

V and J are TRBV9 and TRBJ2-7; D unclear. V gave up 3 bases and J gave up 6 bases, with 10 bases separating them. The CDR3 runs to 12 residues. CDR1 and CDR2 (germline): SGDLS, YYNGEE. CDR3 sequence (DNA): TGTGCCAGCAGCGCCTCAGGATCCGAGCAGTACTTC. This sequence encodes CASSASGSEQYF. Filled out from reference TRBV9 and TRBJ2-7, the complete variable domain reads DSGVTQTPKHLITATGQRVTLRCSPRSGDLSVYWYQQSLDQGLQFLIQYYNGEERAKGNILERFSAQQFPDLHSELNLSSLELGDSALYFCASSASGSEQYFGPGTRLTVT.

The chain carries TRBV5-1 and TRBJ2-5; 11 nucleotides align to TRBD1. Germline V gene sequence: CDR1 SGHRS, CDR2 YFSETQ. The V segment lost 4 bases and the J segment 5 bases; nucleotides outside the gene matches: 10. This CDR3 region has 16 residues. The chain's CDR3 is CASSPGTGGVGETQYF. The DNA for the CDR3 is TGCGCCAGCAGCCCCGGGACAGGGGGGGTCGGGGAGACCCAGTACTTC.

The J gene is TRBJ2-2, the V gene TRBV6-5; D is unresolved. The length of the CDR3 is 13 residues. CDR1 is MNHEY, CDR2 SVGAGI, per germline. Trimming pared 5 bases from V and 5 bases from J, leaving 9 bases between. CDR3 in amino acids: CASSESETGELFF. CDR3 DNA sequence: TGTGCCAGCAGTGAGTCGGAGACCGGGGAGCTGTTTTTT.